The T cell receptor beta chain described here comes from a study of CD8 T cells in ankylosing spondylitis. This clonotype was counted many times. Its target is not known. The CDR3 is 11 residues long. The V end was cut by 5 bases, the J end by 4 bases, with 5 bases between. Regarding the study as a whole: CD8+ disease-linked clones were present at relatively low frequencies in blood. There was a TCR beta motif, made of fewer than 10 highly homologous variants, that appeared characteristic of ankylosing spondylitis blood.

TCRdb independently ran MiXCR on the 5' RACE reads; one entry per CDR3 protein. The sample includes about 750,000 distinct CDR3 sequences, 19% seen only once; the top ten take around 19%. This TCR came from a male donor with ankylosing spondylitis. What was sequenced was blood, either unsorted or a sorted T cell fraction (not recorded which). The V and J genes are TRBV12-3 or TRBV12-4 and TRBJ1-2, with D unclear. CDR3 loop: CASSPGYGYTF. In DNA form, the CDR3 reads TGTGCCAGCAGTCCCGGCTATGGCTACACCTTC.